This is a list of T cell receptor beta chains from one sample in a study of a mutant IDH1 vaccine in newly diagnosed glioma. Some clones are missing from TCRdb's copy, which holds only in-frame ones; the method was immunoSEQ multiplex PCR. The data show over 75,000 clones, about four fifths seen once. The sample consisted of PBMCs, taken from a glioma patient treated with radiotherapy, temozolomide or both. The receptor source for this set is a man aged 40-50 years with glioma. The CDR3 runs from the conserved cysteine through the conserved F or W. A D gene is named only where the DNA matches it firmly. Clone size is shown for a subset of rows, as once, few, many or a class of expanded clone.

V,D,J,size,DNA,CDR3
TRBV9,-,TRBJ1-4,-,TGTGCCAGCAGCGAGAACAGTATAGGTGAAAAACTGTTTTTT,CASSENSIGEKLFF
TRBV28,-,TRBJ2-7,once,TGTGCCAGCTACGGGTGGAACTACGAGCAGTACTTC,CASYGWNYEQYF
TRBV28,-,TRBJ2-3,-,TGTGCCAGCAGTTCACAGGGTTCCCACACAGATACGCAGTATTTT,CASSSQGSHTDTQYF
TRBV5-1,-,TRBJ2-1,-,TGCGCCAGCAGCTTGGTGTACAATGAGCAGTTCTTC,CASSLVYNEQFF
TRBV6-1,-,TRBJ2-3,-,TGTGCCAGCAGTCTAGCGTCTAGCACAGATACGCAGTATTTT,CASSLASSTDTQYF
TRBV19,-,TRBJ2-2,few,TGTGCCAGTAGTGTTCAGACAGTTGCTCACGGGGAGCTGTTTTTT,CASSVQTVAHGELFF
TRBV28,-,TRBJ2-7,once,TGTGCCAGCAGCCCCCCGGTCACCTACGAGCAGTACTTC,CASSPPVTYEQYF
TRBV4-3,-,TRBJ1-2,-,TGCGCCAGCAGCCAAGAGGGGGATAATGGCTACACCTTC,CASSQEGDNGYTF
TRBV30,TRBD1,TRBJ1-2,once,TGTGCCTGGAGTGTGGACAGGGGCGGTGGCTACACCTTC,CAWSVDRGGGYTF
TRBV23-1,-,TRBJ2-7,-,TGCGCCAGCACCCCAAATTCCTACGAGCAGTACTTC,CASTPNSYEQYF
TRBV2,-,TRBJ1-5,-,TGTGCCAGCAGTGGGACTAATCAGCCCCAGCATTTT,CASSGTNQPQHF
TRBV5-1,-,TRBJ1-2,-,TGCGCCAGCAGCTTGGAAGACTATGGCTACACCTTC,CASSLEDYGYTF
TRBV2,-,TRBJ2-1,-,TGTGCCAGCAGTGAAGGGAAACCTAGCGACGGGTTCTTC,CASSEGKPSDGFF
TRBV7-9,-,TRBJ2-6,-,TGTGCCAGCAGCTTAGCCTCTGGGGCCAACGTCCTGACTTTC,CASSLASGANVLTF
TRBV5-6,TRBD1,TRBJ2-3,few,TGTGCCAGCAGCCAAAGGGACAGGGGGACTACAGATACGCAGTATTTT,CASSQRDRGTTDTQYF
TRBV30,-,TRBJ2-7,-,TGTGCCTGGGGGGTGGAAAAGCAGTACTTC,CAWGVEKQYF
TRBV5-1,-,TRBJ1-5,few,TGCGCCAGCAGCCGACGGAAAGGGAACAATAGCAATCAGCCCCAGCATTTT,CASSRRKGNNSNQPQHF
TRBV6-5,-,TRBJ1-6,-,TGTGCCAGCTCTAGGCAGGGGCGTAATTCACCCCTCCACTTT,CASSRQGRNSPLHF
TRBV5-1,TRBD2,TRBJ2-3,-,TGCGCCAGCAGCTTTGGACTAGCGGGGACAGATACGCAGTATTTT,CASSFGLAGTDTQYF
TRBV7-6,-,TRBJ1-5,few,TGTGCCAGCAGCTTAGGGGGCGCCCACCAGCCCCAGCATTTT,CASSLGGAHQPQHF
TRBV23-1,-,TRBJ2-2,-,TGCGCCAGCAGTCAATCGTTAAGGGTAGGCGGGGAGCTGTTTTTT,CASSQSLRVGGELFF
TRBV6-5,-,TRBJ2-1,-,TGTGCCAGCAGGGGGGCGGGGGAAGTCAATGAGCAGTTCTTC,CASRGAGEVNEQFF
TRBV7-9,TRBD1,TRBJ2-7,-,TGTGCCAGCAGCTTAAGGGGGCCATCTAGCTCCTACGAGCAGTACTTC,CASSLRGPSSSYEQYF
TRBV28,-,TRBJ2-2,-,TGTGCCAGCAGTATCAATGGGGTCCCCTCCACCGGGGAGCTGTTTTTT,CASSINGVPSTGELFF
TRBV5-4,TRBD1,TRBJ2-7,-,TGTGCCAGCAGCTCGGACCGGGACAGGGGATTTAGTTCCTACGAGCAGTACTTC,CASSSDRDRGFSSYEQYF
TRBV7-6,-,TRBJ1-4,-,TGTGCCAGCAGCTTAGAAGCGGGAGGGGAAAAACTGTTTTTT,CASSLEAGGEKLFF
TRBV7-8,-,TRBJ2-3,few,TGTGCCAGCAGCTTAGCAACTGGAGCGGTCCCTGGCACAGATACGCAGTATTTT,CASSLATGAVPGTDTQYF
TRBV6-5,-,TRBJ2-1,few,TGTGCCAGCAAGTTACGTCAGTCCAATGAGCAGTTCTTC,CASKLRQSNEQFF
TRBV7-2,TRBD1,TRBJ2-4,-,TGTGCCAGCAGCTTAGCGATTGGGACAGGGATTCTAGCCAAAAACATTCAGTACTTC,CASSLAIGTGILAKNIQYF
TRBV4-3,TRBD2,TRBJ2-3,-,TGCGCCAGCAGCCAAGAACTAGCGGGGGGGAAGGTGAATACGCAGTATTTT,CASSQELAGGKVNTQYF
TRBV15,-,TRBJ2-5,-,TGTGCCACCAGCAGAGGGGGGCCCCAAGAGACCCAGTACTTC,CATSRGGPQETQYF
TRBV4-3,-,TRBJ2-2,-,TGCGCCAGCAGCCAGGGAAGGATCGGCGGGGGCGCGAACACCGGGGAGCTGTTTTTT,CASSQGRIGGGANTGELFF
TRBV13,TRBD2,TRBJ2-7,-,TGTGCCAGCAGCTTACGGTCGGGGGGACTTACGTACGAGCAGTACTTC,CASSLRSGGLTYEQYF